These 4 T cell receptor beta chains were sequenced from one sample in a study of blood T cell repertoires in COVID-19. Profiled with immunoSEQ multiplex PCR; TCRdb holds only in-frame clones, not every one. Of roughly 100,000 clones in the sample, 70% to 85% were seen once. Sequencing was done on a sample of peripheral blood. The receptors originated from a woman of 80 years or more with active or convalescent COVID-19.

The chain combines TRBV7-2 with TRBJ1-5; D unresolved. Germline loops: CDR1 SGHTA, CDR2 FQGNSA. V lost 1 base, J lost 5 bases, and 9 bases lay in between. This CDR3 spans 14 amino acids. The CDR3 DNA is TGTGCCAGCAGCTTAGAGGCCGGGGATCAGCCCCAGCATTTT. Translating it yields CASSLEAGDQPQHF.

The rearrangement joins TRBV4-1 to TRBJ1-4; D is perhaps TRBD1 (6 bases). This CDR3 has 16 amino acids. The germline V and J ends were trimmed by 1 base and 3 bases, with 12 bases remaining between them. Germline assignment: CDR1 MGHRA and CDR2 YSYEKL. The CDR3 protein is CASSQARTVANEKLFF. In DNA form, the CDR3 reads TGCGCCAGCAGCCAAGCCCGGACAGTCGCTAATGAAAAACTGTTTTTT.

The gene calls are TRBV28 and TRBJ1-2; 7 bases are a match to TRBD1. Germline CDR1 is MDHEN and CDR2 is SYDVKM. V was pared by 5 bases and J by 7 bases, with 10 bases of the junction left unmatched. The CDR3 contains 14 residues. The CDR3 spells CASSTTRTGGGYTF. The CDR3 DNA reads as TGTGCCAGCAGTACTACCCGGACAGGCGGTGGCTACACCTTC.

The chain uses TRBV28 and TRBJ1-3; no firm D call. Germline V gives CDR1 MDHEN, CDR2 SYDVKM. The length of the CDR3 is 13 residues. The germline V and J ends were trimmed by 7 bases and 6 bases, with 13 bases remaining between them. CDR3 DNA sequence: TGTGCCAGCAAAGAATCCAGTTTAAACACCATATATTTT. It encodes CASKESSLNTIYF.